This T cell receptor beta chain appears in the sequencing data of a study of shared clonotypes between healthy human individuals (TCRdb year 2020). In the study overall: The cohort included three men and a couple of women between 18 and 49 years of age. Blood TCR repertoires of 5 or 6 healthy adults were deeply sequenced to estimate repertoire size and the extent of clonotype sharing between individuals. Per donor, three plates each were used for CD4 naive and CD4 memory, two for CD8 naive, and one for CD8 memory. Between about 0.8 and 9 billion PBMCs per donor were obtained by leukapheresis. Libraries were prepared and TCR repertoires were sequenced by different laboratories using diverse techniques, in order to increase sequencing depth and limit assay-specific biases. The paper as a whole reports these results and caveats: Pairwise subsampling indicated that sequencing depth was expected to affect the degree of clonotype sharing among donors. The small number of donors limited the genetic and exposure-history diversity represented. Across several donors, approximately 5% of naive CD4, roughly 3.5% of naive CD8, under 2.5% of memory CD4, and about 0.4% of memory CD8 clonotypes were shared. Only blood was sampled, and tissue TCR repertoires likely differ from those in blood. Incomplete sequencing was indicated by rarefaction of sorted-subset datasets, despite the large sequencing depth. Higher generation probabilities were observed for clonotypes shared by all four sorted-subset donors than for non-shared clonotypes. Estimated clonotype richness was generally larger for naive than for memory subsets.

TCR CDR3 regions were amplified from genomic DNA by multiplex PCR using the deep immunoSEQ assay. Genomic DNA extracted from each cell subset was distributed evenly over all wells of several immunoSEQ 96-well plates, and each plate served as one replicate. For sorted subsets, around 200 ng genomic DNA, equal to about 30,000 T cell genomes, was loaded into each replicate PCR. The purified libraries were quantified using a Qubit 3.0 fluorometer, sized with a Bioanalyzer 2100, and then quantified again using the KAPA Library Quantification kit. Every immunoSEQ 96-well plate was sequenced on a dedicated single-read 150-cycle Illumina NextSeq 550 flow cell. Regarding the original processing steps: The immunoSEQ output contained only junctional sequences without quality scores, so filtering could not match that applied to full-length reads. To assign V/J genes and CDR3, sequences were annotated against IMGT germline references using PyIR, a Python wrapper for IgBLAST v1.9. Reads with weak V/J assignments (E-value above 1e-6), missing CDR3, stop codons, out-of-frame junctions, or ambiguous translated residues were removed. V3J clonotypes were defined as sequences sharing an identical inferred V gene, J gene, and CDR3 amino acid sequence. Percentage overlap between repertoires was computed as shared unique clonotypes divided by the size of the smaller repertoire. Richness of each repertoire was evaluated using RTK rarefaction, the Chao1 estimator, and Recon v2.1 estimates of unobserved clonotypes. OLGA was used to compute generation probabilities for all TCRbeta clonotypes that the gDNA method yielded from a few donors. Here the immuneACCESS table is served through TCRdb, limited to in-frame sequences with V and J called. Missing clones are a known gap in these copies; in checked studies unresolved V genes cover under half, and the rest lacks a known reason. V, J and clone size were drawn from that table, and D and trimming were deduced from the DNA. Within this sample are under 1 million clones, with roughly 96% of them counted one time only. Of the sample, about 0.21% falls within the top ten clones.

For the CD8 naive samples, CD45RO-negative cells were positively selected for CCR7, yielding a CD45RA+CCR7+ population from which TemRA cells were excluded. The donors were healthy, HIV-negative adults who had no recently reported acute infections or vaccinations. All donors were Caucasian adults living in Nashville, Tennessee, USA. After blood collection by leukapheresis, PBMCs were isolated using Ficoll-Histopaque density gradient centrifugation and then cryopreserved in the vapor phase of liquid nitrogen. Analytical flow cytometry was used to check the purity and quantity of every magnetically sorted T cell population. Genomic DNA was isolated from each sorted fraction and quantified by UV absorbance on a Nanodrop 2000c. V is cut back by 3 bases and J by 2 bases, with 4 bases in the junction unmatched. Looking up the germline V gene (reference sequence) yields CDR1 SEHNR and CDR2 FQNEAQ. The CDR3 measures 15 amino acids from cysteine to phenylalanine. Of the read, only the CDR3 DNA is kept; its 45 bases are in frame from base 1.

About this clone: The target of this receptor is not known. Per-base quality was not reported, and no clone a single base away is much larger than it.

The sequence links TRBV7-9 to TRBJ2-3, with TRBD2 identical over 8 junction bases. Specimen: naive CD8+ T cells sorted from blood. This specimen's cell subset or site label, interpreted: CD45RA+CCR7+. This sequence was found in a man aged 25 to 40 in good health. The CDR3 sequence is CASSFLAGNTDTQYF. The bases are TGTGCCAGCAGCTTTTTAGCGGGGAACACAGATACGCAGTATTTT.